This T cell receptor (beta chain) appears in the sequencing data of a study of blood T cell repertoires in COVID-19. The data were produced by immunoSEQ multiplex PCR, yet TCRdb's version contains in-frame clones alone and is incomplete. The sample has over 40,000 clones, less than 95% seen once. Trimming took 1 base from V and 0 from J, leaving 17 bases between them. The CDR3 has 19 amino acids. Germline lookup yields CDR1 SGHNT and CDR2 YYREEE (reference sequence). This TCR derives from a man aged 65 to 79 with acute or convalescent COVID-19. The gene calls are TRBV5-4 and TRBJ2-6, with D maybe TRBD2 (5 bases). Sequenced material: peripheral blood. The CDR3 spells CASSLSLGRTRSGANVLTF. CDR3 DNA: TGTGCCAGCAGCTTGTCGCTGGGCAGGACTCGCTCTGGGGCCAACGTCCTGACTTTC.